The 11 T cell receptor beta chains below were found in one sample sequenced in a study of cytomegalovirus exposure and HLA in healthy donors. PCR amplification relied on 60 Vbeta primers (plus 13 Jbeta primers). Some clones are missing from TCRdb's copy, which holds only in-frame ones; the method was immunoSEQ multiplex PCR. The table shows about 140,000 clones, with around 72% occurring only once. Material for sequencing was PBMCs. These receptors were collected from a man aged 45-65 years in good health and CMV-seropositive.

This CDR3 reads CASSGDRGGGNTIYF. CDR3 DNA: TGTGCCAGCAGCGGGGACAGGGGAGGAGGAAACACCATATATTTT. The V gene is TRBV7-9, the J gene TRBJ1-3, with 10 bases fitting TRBD1. This CDR3 comprises 15 residues. Looked up from germline, CDR1 is SEHNR and CDR2 is FQNEAQ (reference sequence). After removal of 5 bases from V and 4 bases from J, the junction contained 5 bases not matched to a gene.

CDR3 nucleotide sequence: TGTGCCAGTAGTATTAAATCAGGGTACCTCAAAAACATTCAGTACTTC. It encodes CASSIKSGYLKNIQYF. The chain combines TRBV19 with TRBJ2-4; D may be TRBD1 (5 bases). The CDR3 has 16 residues. Trimming shortened V by 3 bases and J by 3 bases, and 15 bases separated the two germline ends. Germline V lookup: CDR1 LNHDA, CDR2 SQIVND (reference sequence).

CDR3: CASSAERSLSYEQYF. CDR3 DNA: TGTGCCAGTAGCGCCGAGCGCAGCCTTTCCTACGAGCAGTACTTC. The chain has TRBV19 and TRBJ2-5; D call uncertain. Near its end, the DNA agrees better with TRBJ2-7, so the J call may be wrong. CDR3 length: 15 residues. Looked up from germline, CDR1 is LNHDA and CDR2 is SQIVND (reference sequence).

This clone was counted only a few times. The chain links TRBV5-6 to TRBJ2-5; 7 positions agree with TRBD2. CDR3 length: 15 residues. Per germline, CDR1 SGHDT and CDR2 YYEEEE. The V segment lost 5 bases and the J segment 5 bases; nucleotides outside the gene matches: 12. Written as DNA, the CDR3 is TGTGCCAGCAGTTTTGAGCGGGGAGTCGGGGAGACCCAGTACTTC. Translation: CASSFERGVGETQYF.

This clone was counted a few times. V is TRBV11-2 and J is TRBJ2-7; TRBD2 matches at 9 bases. This CDR3 is built from 17 residues. Germline CDR1 reads SGHAT; CDR2 reads FQNNGV. V shed 3 bases, J shed 5 bases, and the junction held 14 bases outside the gene matches. CDR3 sequence (DNA): TGTGCCAGCAGCTTCTCAACTAGCGGGCTTTACCCCCACGAGCAGTACTTC. Translation gives CASSFSTSGLYPHEQYF.

The chain recombines TRBV7-9 with TRBJ2-2; D is uncertain. The germline V gene has CDR1 SEHNR and CDR2 FQNEAQ (reference sequence). V was clipped by 5 bases and J by 2 bases, with 12 bases between them. The CDR3 covers 15 residues. The DNA of the CDR3 is TGTGCCAGCAGCCTCCTCACTCGTAACACCGGGGAGCTGTTTTTT. Residues: CASSLLTRNTGELFF.

The chain links TRBV5-4 to TRBJ1-2, with D unresolved. The CDR3 sequence is 12 residues long. With 4 bases removed from V and 4 bases from J, the gap between germline ends came to 8 bases. Germline-derived CDR1 and CDR2 are SGHNT and YYREEE (reference sequence). In DNA, the CDR3 is TGTGCCAGCAGCCTTGACACCTATGGCTACACCTTC. As protein: CASSLDTYGYTF.

The chain combines TRBV2 with TRBJ1-5; no definite D call. Germline loops: CDR1 SNHLY, CDR2 FYNNEI. Trimming took 6 bases from V and 0 from J, leaving 18 bases between them. The CDR3 is 17 residues long. CDR3: CASRDQWRSDSNQPQHF. The CDR3, as DNA: TGTGCCAGCAGGGACCAGTGGAGGTCAGATAGCAATCAGCCCCAGCATTTT.

CDR3 sequence: CASSPRFQNEKLFF. The CDR3 DNA is TGTGCCAGCAGTCCACGGTTCCAAAATGAAAAACTGTTTTTT. The chain recombines TRBV9 with TRBJ1-4; D is ambiguous. CDR1 is SGDLS and CDR2 is YYNGEE in the germline V gene. V was shortened by 5 bases and J by 5 bases, with 13 bases between the two germline ends. The CDR3 covers 14 residues.

The chain links TRBV7-8 to TRBJ2-7; 7 bases agree with TRBD2. This CDR3 has 14 amino acids. From germline, CDR1 is SGHVS and CDR2 FQNEAQ. Trimming removed 3 bases from V and 5 bases from J; junction bases left unmatched: 7. The CDR3 loop reads CASSFGGGSNEQYF. CDR3 sequence (DNA): TGTGCCAGCAGCTTTGGCGGGGGAAGTAACGAGCAGTACTTC.

The rearrangement uses TRBV6-1 and TRBJ2-7; perhaps TRBD2 as D (5 bases). Trimming pared 3 bases from V and 0 bases from J, leaving 12 bases between. CDR1 MNHNS and CDR2 SASEGT come from the germline V gene. The CDR3 has 15 residues. CDR3 loop: CASSEEEGSSYEQYF. The CDR3 bases are TGTGCCAGCAGTGAGGAGGAAGGGAGCTCCTACGAGCAGTACTTC.